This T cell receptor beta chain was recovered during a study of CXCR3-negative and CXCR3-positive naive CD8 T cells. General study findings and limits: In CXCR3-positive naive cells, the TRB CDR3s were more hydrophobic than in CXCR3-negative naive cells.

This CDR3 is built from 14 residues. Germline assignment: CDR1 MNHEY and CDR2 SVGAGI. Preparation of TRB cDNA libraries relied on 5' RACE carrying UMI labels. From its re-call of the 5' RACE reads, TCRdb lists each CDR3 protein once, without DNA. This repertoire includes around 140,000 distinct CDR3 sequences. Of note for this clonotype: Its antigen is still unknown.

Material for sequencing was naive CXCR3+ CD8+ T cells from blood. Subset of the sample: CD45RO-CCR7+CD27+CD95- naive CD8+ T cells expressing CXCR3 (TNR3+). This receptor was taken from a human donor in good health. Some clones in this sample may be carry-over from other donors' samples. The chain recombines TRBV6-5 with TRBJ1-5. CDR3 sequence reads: CASKKQGLNQPQHF.